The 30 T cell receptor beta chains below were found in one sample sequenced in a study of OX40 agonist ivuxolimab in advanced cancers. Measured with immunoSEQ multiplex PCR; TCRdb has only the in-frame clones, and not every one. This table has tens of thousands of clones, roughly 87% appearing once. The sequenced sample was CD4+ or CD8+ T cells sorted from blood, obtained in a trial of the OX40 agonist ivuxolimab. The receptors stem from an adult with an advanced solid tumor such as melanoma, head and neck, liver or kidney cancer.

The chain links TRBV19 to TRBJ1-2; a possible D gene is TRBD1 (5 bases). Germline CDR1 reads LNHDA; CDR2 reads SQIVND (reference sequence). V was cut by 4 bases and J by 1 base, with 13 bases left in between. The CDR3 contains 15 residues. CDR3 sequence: CASSTLGVNNYGYTF. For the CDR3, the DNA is TGTGCCAGTAGTACACTGGGGGTGAATAACTATGGCTACACCTTC.

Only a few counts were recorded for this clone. The CDR3 loop is CAIGRNQPQHF. The CDR3 DNA reads TGTGCCATCGGACGTAATCAGCCCCAGCATTTT. This chain uses TRBV10-3 with TRBJ1-5; no reliable D call. CDR1 and CDR2 from the germline V gene are ENHRY and SYGVKD. The CDR3 runs to 11 residues. V lost 8 bases and J 4 bases, leaving 6 bases between the germline ends.

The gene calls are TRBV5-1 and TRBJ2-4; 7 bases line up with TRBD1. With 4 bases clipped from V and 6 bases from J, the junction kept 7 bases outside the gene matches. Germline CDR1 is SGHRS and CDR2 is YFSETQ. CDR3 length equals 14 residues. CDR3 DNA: TGCGCCAGCAGCGTCCCGGGACAGAGAAACATTCAGTACTTC. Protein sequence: CASSVPGQRNIQYF.

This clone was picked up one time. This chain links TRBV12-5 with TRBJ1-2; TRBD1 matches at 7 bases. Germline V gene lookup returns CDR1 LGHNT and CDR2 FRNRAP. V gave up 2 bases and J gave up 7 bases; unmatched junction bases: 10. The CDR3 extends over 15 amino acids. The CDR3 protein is CASGLQGGGASGYTF. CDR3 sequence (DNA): TGTGCTAGTGGTTTGCAGGGAGGGGGCGCGAGTGGCTACACCTTC.

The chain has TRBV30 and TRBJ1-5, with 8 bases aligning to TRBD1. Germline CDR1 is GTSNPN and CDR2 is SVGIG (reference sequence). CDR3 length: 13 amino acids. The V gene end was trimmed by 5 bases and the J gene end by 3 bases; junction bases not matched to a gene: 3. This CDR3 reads CAWGTGPNQPQHF. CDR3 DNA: TGTGCCTGGGGGACAGGTCCCAATCAGCCCCAGCATTTT.

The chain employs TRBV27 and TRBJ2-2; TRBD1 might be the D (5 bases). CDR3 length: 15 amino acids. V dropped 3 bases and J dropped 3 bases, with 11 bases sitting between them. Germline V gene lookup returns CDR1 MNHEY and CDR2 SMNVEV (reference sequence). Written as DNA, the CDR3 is TGTGCCAGCAGTTTTGCCAGGGTGGACACCGGGGAGCTGTTTTTT. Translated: CASSFARVDTGELFF.

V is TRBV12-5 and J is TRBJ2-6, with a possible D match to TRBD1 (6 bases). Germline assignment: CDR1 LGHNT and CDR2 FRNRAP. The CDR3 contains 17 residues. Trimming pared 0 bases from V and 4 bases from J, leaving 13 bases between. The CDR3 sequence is CASGLVRQGSGANVLTF. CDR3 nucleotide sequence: TGTGCTAGTGGTTTGGTAAGGCAGGGGTCCGGGGCCAACGTCCTGACTTTC.

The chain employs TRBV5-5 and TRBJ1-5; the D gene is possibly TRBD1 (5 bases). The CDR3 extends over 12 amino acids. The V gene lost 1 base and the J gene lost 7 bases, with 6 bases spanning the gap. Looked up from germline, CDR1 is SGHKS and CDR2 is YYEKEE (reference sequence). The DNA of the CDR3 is TGTGCCAGCAGCTTGTGGGGCCAGCCCCAGCATTTT. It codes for CASSLWGQPQHF.

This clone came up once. The CDR3 nucleotides are TGTGCCAGCAGCCAAGGGGTGGGACAGGGAATGAGGTTATATGGCTACACCTTC. Its translation is CASSQGVGQGMRLYGYTF. The chain recombines TRBV4-2 with TRBJ1-2, with 9 bases identical to TRBD1. Germline trimming cut 1 base from V and 5 bases from J; bases unmatched to any gene: 14. The CDR3 extends over 18 amino acids. The germline V gene encodes CDR1 LGHNA and CDR2 YNFKEQ.

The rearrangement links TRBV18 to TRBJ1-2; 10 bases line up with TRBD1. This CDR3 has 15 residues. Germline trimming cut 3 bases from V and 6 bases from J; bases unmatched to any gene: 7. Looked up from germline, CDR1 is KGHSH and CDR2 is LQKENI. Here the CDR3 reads CASSPEKTGGNGYTF. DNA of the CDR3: TGTGCCAGCTCACCTGAAAAGACAGGGGGCAATGGCTACACCTTC.

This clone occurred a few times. In nucleotides, the CDR3 is TGTGCCAGCTCACCACGGGACAGCGGTGAAAAACTGTTTTTT. This gives the protein CASSPRDSGEKLFF. The V and J genes are TRBV18 and TRBJ1-4; 7 positions match TRBD1. CDR3 length equals 14 residues. Germline CDR1 KGHSH, CDR2 LQKENI. With 1 base clipped from V and 7 bases from J, the junction kept 3 bases outside the gene matches.

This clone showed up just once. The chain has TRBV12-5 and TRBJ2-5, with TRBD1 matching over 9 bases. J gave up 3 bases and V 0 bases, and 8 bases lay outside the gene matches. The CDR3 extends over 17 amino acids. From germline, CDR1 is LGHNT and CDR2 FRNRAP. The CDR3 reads CASGLVQKQGAKETQYF. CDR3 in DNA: TGTGCTAGTGGTTTGGTACAAAAACAGGGGGCAAAAGAGACCCAGTACTTC.

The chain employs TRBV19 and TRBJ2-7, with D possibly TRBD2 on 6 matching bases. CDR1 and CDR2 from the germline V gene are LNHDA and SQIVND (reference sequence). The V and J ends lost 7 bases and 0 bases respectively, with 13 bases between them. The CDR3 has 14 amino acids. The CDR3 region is CASKGTFSSYEQYF. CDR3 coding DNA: TGTGCCAGTAAAGGGACTTTTAGCTCCTACGAGCAGTACTTC.

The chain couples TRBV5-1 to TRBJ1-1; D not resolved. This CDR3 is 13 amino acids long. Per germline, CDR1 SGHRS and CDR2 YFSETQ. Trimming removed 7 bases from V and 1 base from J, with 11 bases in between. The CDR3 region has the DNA TGCGCCAGCCTCGGGTCAGGGAACACTGAAGCTTTCTTT. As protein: CASLGSGNTEAFF.

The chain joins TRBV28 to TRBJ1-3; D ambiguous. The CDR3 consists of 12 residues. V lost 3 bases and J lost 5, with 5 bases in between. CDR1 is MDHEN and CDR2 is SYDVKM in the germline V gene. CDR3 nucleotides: TGTGCCAGCAGTTTGGCGAGAAACACCATATATTTT. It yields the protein CASSLARNTIYF.

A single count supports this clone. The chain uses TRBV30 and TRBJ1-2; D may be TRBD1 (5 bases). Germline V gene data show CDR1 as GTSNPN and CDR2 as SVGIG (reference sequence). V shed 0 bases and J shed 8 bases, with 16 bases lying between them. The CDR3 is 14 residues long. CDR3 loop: CAWSVPPGGGGYTF. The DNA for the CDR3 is TGTGCCTGGAGTGTTCCCCCCGGGGGTGGAGGCTACACCTTC.

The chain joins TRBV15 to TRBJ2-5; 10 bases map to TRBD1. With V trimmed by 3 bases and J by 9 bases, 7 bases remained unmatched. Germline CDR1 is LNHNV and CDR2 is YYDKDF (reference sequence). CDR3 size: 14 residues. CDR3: CATSRDRGVWAQYF. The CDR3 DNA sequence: TGTGCCACCAGCAGGGACAGGGGGGTCTGGGCCCAGTACTTC.

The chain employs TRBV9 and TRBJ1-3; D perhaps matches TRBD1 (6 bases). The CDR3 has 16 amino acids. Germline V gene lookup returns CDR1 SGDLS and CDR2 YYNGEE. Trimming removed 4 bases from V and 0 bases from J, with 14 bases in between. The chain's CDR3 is CASSTIGTISGNTIYF. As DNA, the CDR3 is TGTGCCAGCAGCACGATAGGGACAATCTCTGGAAACACCATATATTTT.

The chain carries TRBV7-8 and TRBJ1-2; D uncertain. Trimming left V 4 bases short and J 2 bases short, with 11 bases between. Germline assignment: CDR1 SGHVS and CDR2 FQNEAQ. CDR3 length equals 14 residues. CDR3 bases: TGTGCCAGCAGCTGGGGTGTCCGAAACTATGGCTACACCTTC. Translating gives CASSWGVRNYGYTF.

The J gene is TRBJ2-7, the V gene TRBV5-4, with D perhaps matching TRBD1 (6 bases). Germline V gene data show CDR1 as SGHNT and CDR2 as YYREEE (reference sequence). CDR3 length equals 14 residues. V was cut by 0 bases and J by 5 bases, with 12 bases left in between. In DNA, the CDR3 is TGTGCCAGCAGCTTGGCACCAGGACAGAACGAGCAGTACTTC. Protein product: CASSLAPGQNEQYF.

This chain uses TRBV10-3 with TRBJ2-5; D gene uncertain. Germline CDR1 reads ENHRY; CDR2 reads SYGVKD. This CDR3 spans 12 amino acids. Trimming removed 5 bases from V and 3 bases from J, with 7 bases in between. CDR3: CAISINEETQYF. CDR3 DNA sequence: TGTGCCATCAGTATTAACGAAGAGACCCAGTACTTC.

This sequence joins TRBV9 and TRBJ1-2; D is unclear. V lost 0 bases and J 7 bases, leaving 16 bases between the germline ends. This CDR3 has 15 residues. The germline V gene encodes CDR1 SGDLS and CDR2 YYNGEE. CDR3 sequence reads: CASSVDLGSPPGYTF. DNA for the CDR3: TGTGCCAGCAGCGTAGATCTGGGAAGCCCACCTGGCTACACCTTC.

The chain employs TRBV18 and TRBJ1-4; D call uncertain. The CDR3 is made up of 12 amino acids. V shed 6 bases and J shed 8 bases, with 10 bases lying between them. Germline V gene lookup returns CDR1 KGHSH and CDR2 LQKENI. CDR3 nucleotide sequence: TGTGCCAGCTCCCTCCCCAGGGAAAAACTGTTTTTT. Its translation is CASSLPREKLFF.

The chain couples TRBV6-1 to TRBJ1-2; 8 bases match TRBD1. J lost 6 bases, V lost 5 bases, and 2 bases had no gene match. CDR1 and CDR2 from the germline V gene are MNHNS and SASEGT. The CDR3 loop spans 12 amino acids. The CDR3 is CASSQGQDGYTF. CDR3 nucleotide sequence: TGTGCCAGCAGTCAGGGACAGGATGGCTACACCTTC.

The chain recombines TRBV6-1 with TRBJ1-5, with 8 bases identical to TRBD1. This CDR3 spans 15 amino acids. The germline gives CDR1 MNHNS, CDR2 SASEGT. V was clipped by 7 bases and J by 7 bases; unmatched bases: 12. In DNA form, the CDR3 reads TGTGCCAGCACCCGGACGGGAGACAGGGGCCAGCCCCAGCATTTT. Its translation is CASTRTGDRGQPQHF.

DNA of the CDR3: TGTGCCAGCAGCTTAGAAGGGGCTGGGCAGCCCCAGCATTTT. This translates into CASSLEGAGQPQHF. The rearrangement links TRBV7-3 to TRBJ1-5, with a weak D call TRBD1 (5 bases). V was pared by 2 bases and J by 7 bases, with 12 bases between. This CDR3 is built from 14 residues. Germline V CDR1 and CDR2: SGHTA, FQGTGA.

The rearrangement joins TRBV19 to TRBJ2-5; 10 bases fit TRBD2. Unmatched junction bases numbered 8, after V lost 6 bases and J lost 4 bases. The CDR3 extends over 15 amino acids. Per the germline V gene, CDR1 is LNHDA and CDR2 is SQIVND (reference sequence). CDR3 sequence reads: CASSTTAGGIETQYF. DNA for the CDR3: TGTGCCAGTAGCACGACAGCGGGGGGGATAGAGACCCAGTACTTC.

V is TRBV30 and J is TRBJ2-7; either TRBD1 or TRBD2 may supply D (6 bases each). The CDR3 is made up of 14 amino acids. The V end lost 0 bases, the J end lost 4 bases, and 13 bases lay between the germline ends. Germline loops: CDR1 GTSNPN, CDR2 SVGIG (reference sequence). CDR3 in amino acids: CAWSVGGKGYEQYF. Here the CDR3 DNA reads TGTGCCTGGAGTGTAGGGGGGAAAGGGTACGAGCAGTACTTC.

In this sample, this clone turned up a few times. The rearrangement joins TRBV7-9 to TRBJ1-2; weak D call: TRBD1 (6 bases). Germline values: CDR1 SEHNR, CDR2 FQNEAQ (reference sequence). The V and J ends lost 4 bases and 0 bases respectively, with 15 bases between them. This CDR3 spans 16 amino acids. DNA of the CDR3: TGTGCCAGCAGCTCCGTTAAGCCAGGGGCTAACTATGGCTACACCTTC. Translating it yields CASSSVKPGANYGYTF.

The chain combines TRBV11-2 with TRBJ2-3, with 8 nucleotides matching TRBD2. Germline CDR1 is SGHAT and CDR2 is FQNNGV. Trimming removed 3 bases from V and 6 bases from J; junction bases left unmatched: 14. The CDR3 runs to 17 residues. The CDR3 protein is CASSFPLAGTRRDTQYF. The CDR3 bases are TGTGCCAGCAGCTTCCCTTTAGCGGGAACCCGCCGGGATACGCAGTATTTT.